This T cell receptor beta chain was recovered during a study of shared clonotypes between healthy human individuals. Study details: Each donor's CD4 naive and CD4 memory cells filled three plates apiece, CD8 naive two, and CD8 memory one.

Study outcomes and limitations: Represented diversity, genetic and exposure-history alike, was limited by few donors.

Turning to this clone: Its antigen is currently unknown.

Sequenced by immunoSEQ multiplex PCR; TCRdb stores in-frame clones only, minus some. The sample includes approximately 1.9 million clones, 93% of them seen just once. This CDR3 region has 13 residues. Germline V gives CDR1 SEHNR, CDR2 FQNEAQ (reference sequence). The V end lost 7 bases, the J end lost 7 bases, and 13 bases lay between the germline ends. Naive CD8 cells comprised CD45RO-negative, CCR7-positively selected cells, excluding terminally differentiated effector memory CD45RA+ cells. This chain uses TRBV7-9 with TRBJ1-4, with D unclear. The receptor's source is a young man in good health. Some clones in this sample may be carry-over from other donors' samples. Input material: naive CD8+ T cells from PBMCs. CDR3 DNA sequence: TGTGCCAGCACCCCGGGTAGAGGTGAAAAACTGTTTTTT. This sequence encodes CASTPGRGEKLFF.